The source of this T cell receptor (beta chain) is a study of Graves' ophthalmopathy and Graves' hyperthyroidism. Study as a whole: Being free of ophthalmopathy for 18 months of follow-up defined stable hyperthyroidism.

In germline, CDR1 is SGHVT, CDR2 SQSDAQ. CDR3 length: 16 residues. Trimming removed 3 bases from V and 9 bases from J; junction bases left unmatched: 12. Transcripts of RNA were the source for amplifying TCR beta CDR3 regions. The authors performed first-round RT-PCR with HTBI primers and then a second-round multiplex PCR. TCRdb reanalysed the multiplex PCR reads using MiXCR and keeps one entry per CDR3 protein. The top ten hold around 10% of the sample, which has approximately 1.2 million distinct CDR3 sequences, about 36% seen once. Excluded were patients with other autoimmune diseases, uncontrolled infections, pregnancy or lactation.

The V and J genes are TRBV7-4 and TRBJ1-5, with 9 bases that match TRBD1. This receptor was identified in an adult man with Graves' hyperthyroidism. Sequenced: peripheral blood or thyroid tissue (not recorded which). The CDR3 spells CASSFGGQGPGWPQHF. In DNA form, the CDR3 reads TGTGCCAGCAGCTTCGGCGGACAGGGGCCTGGATGGCCCCAGCATTTT.